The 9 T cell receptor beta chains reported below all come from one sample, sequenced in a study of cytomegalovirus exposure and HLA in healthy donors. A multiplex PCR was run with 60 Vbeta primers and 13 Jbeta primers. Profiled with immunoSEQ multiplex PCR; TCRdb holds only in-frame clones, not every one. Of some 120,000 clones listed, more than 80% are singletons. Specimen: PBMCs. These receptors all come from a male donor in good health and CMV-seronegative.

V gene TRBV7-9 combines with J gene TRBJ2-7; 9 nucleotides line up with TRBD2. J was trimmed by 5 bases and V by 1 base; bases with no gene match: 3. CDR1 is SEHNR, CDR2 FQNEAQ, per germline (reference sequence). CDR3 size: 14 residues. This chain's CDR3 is CASSLVSGGHEQYF. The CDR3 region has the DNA TGTGCCAGCAGCTTAGTTAGCGGGGGCCACGAGCAGTACTTC.

DNA of the CDR3: TGTGCCTGGGACAGGGAAACTCCGGACACTGAAGCTTTCTTT. Translated: CAWDRETPDTEAFF. V is TRBV30 and J is TRBJ1-1; 7 nucleotides line up with TRBD1. The J segment lost 3 bases and the V segment lost 5 bases, leaving 9 bases of the junction unmatched. CDR1 and CDR2 from the germline V gene are GTSNPN and SVGIG (reference sequence). CDR3 length: 14 amino acids.

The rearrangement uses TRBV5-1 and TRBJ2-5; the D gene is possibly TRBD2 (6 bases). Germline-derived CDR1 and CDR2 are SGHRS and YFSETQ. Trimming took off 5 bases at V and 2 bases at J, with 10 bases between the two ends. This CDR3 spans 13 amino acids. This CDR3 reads CASRGGHQETQYF. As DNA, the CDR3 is TGCGCCAGCAGGGGGGGTCATCAAGAGACCCAGTACTTC. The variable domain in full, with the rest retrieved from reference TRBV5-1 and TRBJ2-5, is KAGVTQTPRYLIKTRGQQVTLSCSPISGHRSVSWYQQTPGQGLQFLFEYFSETQRNKGNFPGRFSGRQFSNSRSEMNVSTLELGDSALYLCASRGGHQETQYFGPGTRLLVL.

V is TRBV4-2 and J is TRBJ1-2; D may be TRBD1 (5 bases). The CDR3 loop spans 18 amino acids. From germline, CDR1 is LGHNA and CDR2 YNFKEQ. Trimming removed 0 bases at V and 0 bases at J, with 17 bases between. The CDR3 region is CASSQESQHQGANYGYTF. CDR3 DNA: TGTGCCAGCAGCCAAGAAAGTCAGCACCAAGGGGCTAACTATGGCTACACCTTC.

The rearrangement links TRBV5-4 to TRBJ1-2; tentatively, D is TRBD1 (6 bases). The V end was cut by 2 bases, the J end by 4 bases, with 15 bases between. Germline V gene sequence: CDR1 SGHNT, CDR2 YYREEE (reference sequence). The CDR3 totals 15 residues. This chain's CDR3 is CASSLGGRGAYGYTF. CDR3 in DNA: TGTGCCAGCAGCTTAGGCGGCAGGGGTGCCTATGGCTACACCTTC. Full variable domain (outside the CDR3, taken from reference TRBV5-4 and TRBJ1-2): ETGVTQSPTHLIKTRGQQVTLRCSSQSGHNTVSWYQQALGQGPQFIFQYYREEENGRGNFPPRFSGLQFPNYSSELNVNALELDDSALYLCASSLGGRGAYGYTFGSGTRLTVV.

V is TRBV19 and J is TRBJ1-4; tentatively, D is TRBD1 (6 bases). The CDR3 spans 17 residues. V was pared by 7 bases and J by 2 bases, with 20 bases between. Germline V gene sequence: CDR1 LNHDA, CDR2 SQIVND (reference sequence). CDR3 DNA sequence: TGTGCCAGTACCCCGTCGACAGGCCAAACGACTAATGAAAAACTGTTTTTT. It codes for CASTPSTGQTTNEKLFF.

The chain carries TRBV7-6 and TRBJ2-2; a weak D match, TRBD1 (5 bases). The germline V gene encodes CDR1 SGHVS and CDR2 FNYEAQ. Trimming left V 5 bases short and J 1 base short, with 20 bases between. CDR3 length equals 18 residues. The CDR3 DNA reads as TGTGCCAGCAGCCCCACCTATGGCAGGGCCGGGAACACCGGGGAGCTGTTTTTT. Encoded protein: CASSPTYGRAGNTGELFF.

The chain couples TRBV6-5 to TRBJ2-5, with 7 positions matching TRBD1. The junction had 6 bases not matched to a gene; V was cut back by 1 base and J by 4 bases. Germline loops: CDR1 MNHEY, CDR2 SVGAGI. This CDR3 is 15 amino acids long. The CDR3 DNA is TGTGCCAGCAGTTACTTGACAGGGATTATAGAGACCCAGTACTTC. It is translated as CASSYLTGIIETQYF.

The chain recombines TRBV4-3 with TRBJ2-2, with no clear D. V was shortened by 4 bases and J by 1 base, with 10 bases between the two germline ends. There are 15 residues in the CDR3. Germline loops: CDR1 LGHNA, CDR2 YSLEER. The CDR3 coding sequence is TGCGCCAGCAGCCCGGGTCCGGGGAACACCGGGGAGCTGTTTTTT. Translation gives CASSPGPGNTGELFF.